These 17 T cell receptor beta chains were sequenced from one sample in a study of T-cell memory formation after mild COVID-19. MiXCR, run by TCRdb on the 5' RACE reads, gives a single entry per CDR3 protein. The table records hundreds of thousands of distinct CDR3 sequences, 16% of them present only once. Sample: PBMCs or a T cell subset sorted from them (not recorded which). The receptor set was obtained from a man between 18 and 29 years old who had mild COVID-19 (a few samples of this study predate the infection). Cell type and time point are not known.

This clonotype was seen a handful of times. CDR3 nucleotides: TGTGCCAGCGAACTAGCGTACGAGCAGTACGTC. Amino acids: CASELAYEQYV. This rearrangement joins TRBV2 to TRBJ2-7, with 7 nucleotides matching TRBD2. Germline values: CDR1 SNHLY, CDR2 FYNNEI. Germline trimming cut 8 bases from V and 4 bases from J; bases unmatched to any gene: 2. The CDR3 extends over 11 amino acids.

This clonotype was picked up a small number of times. The chain recombines TRBV6-5 with TRBJ2-7; weak D call: TRBD1 (6 bases). Germline V lookup: CDR1 MNHEY, CDR2 SVGAGI. The V end was cut by 6 bases, the J end by 6 bases, with 12 bases between. CDR3 length: 12 residues. The DNA of the CDR3 is TGTGCCAGCAGACATACAGGGACCGAGCAGTACGTC. This encodes CASRHTGTEQYV.

This clonotype has at least ten counts. This chain links TRBV7-6 with TRBJ2-5; D is ambiguous. CDR1 is SGHVS and CDR2 is FNYEAQ in the germline V gene. V was clipped by 1 base and J by 6 bases, with 9 bases between them. The CDR3 runs 13 residues. DNA of the CDR3: TGTGCCAGCAGCTTAGGGCATTCTCAGACCCAGTACTTC. Translating gives CASSLGHSQTQYF.

This chain connects TRBV20-1 to TRBJ2-5; D is unresolved. Trimming took off 3 bases at V and 4 bases at J, with 6 bases between the two ends. The V gene's germline CDR1 is DFQATT and CDR2 SNEGSKA (reference sequence). The CDR3 is 11 residues long. The CDR3 nucleotides read TGCAGTGCTAGCAGGCTAGAGACCCAGTACTTC. It is translated as CSASRLETQYF.

The chain couples TRBV11-2 to TRBJ2-1, with a tentative D call TRBD1 (6 bases). The germline CDR1 and CDR2 sequences are SGHAT and FQNNGV. Trimming stripped 5 bases from V and 10 bases from J, with 15 bases between. This CDR3 is built from 13 residues. The CDR3 here is CASSRRGFIEQFF. DNA of the CDR3: TGTGCCAGCAGCAGAAGGGGGTTCATCGAGCAGTTCTTC.

This clonotype was seen at least ten times. The rearrangement joins TRBV5-6 to TRBJ2-7, with D uncertain. V dropped 0 bases and J dropped 4 bases, with 8 bases sitting between them. Germline CDR1 and CDR2: SGHDT and YYEEEE. The CDR3 extends over 13 amino acids. DNA of the CDR3: TGTGCCAGCAGCTTGGGCAGTCCTTACGAGCAGTACTTC. This translates into CASSLGSPYEQYF.

At least ten counts were recorded for this clonotype. The gene calls are TRBV20-1 and TRBJ2-1; TRBD2 matches 11 bases. The CDR3 has 16 residues. After removal of 3 bases from V and 0 bases from J, the junction contained 4 bases not matched to a gene. Germline V gives CDR1 DFQATT, CDR2 SNEGSKA (reference sequence). The CDR3, as DNA: TGCAGTGCTAGGCCCCTAGCGGGGGGCTCCTACAATGAGCAGTTCTTC. Protein sequence: CSARPLAGGSYNEQFF.

This clonotype appeared a few times. The J gene is TRBJ2-7, the V gene TRBV3-1; D ambiguous. In germline, CDR1 is LGHDT, CDR2 YNNKEL (reference sequence). V lost 6 bases to trimming and J lost 1 base, with 16 bases between them. The CDR3 loop spans 15 amino acids. As DNA, the CDR3 is TGTGCCAGCAGTCTCACAACCGGGCCTTCCTACGAGCAGTACTTC. Residues: CASSLTTGPSYEQYF.

The chain carries TRBV4-1 and TRBJ1-1; D is possibly TRBD1 (6 bases). V was clipped by 4 bases and J by 0 bases, with 18 bases between them. Germline loops: CDR1 MGHRA, CDR2 YSYEKL. This CDR3 region has 17 residues. The CDR3 sequence is CASSPLGGRGMNTEAFF. The DNA for the CDR3 is TGCGCCAGCAGCCCCTTAGGGGGTAGGGGTATGAACACTGAAGCTTTCTTT.

V is TRBV12-3 or TRBV12-4 and J is TRBJ1-4; D is perhaps TRBD1 (5 bases). V lost 8 bases and J 2 bases, leaving 15 bases between the germline ends. The CDR3 length is 15 residues. The CDR3 is CASALRGMTNEKLFF. CDR3 in DNA: TGTGCCAGCGCCCTACGGGGGATGACTAATGAAAAACTGTTTTTT.

The chain has TRBV9 and TRBJ2-3; 7 bases agree with TRBD2. In germline, CDR1 is SGDLS, CDR2 YYNGEE. The CDR3 totals 16 residues. Trimming at V came to 4 bases and at J to 7 bases, leaving 15 bases not matched to a gene. In DNA form, the CDR3 reads TGTGCCAGCAGCACGGGACTACCCCCTCTCTGGTATACGCAGTATTTT. Encoded protein: CASSTGLPPLWYTQYF. Based on the CDR3 plus reference TRBV9 and TRBJ2-3, the full variable domain is DSGVTQTPKHLITATGQRVTLRCSPRSGDLSVYWYQQSLDQGLQFLIQYYNGEERAKGNILERFSAQQFPDLHSELNLSSLELGDSALYFCASSTGLPPLWYTQYFGPGTRLTVL.

The rearrangement links TRBV6-1 to TRBJ2-1, with 9 bases matching TRBD2. The CDR3 runs to 12 residues. V trimming: 4 bases; J trimming: 13 bases; junction bases outside the gene matches: 5. Germline CDR1 MNHNS, CDR2 SASEGT. CDR3 residues: CASSAWTSVQFF. As DNA, the CDR3 is TGTGCCAGCAGTGCTTGGACTAGCGTCCAGTTCTTC.

This chain uses TRBV20-1 with TRBJ1-1; D remains unclear. Germline CDR1 is DFQATT and CDR2 is SNEGSKA (reference sequence). This CDR3 has 12 amino acids. Trimming removed 3 bases at V and 8 bases at J, with 13 bases between. The chain's CDR3 is CSASDGRIEAFF. CDR3 nucleotide sequence: TGCAGTGCTAGTGACGGACGGATAGAAGCTTTCTTT.

This clonotype was seen only a few times. The CDR3 DNA is TGTGCCAGCAGCAAGGGGGAGACAGGGTGGGATGAGCAGTTCTTC. Translation gives CASSKGETGWDEQFF. The chain links TRBV3-1 to TRBJ2-1, with 7 bases identical to TRBD1. With 5 bases clipped from V and 8 bases from J, the junction kept 12 bases outside the gene matches. CDR3 length: 15 amino acids. Germline assignment: CDR1 LGHDT and CDR2 YNNKEL (reference sequence).

This clonotype has a handful of counts. The chain recombines TRBV20-1 with TRBJ2-5, with 12 positions matching TRBD2. The trim removed 3 bases at V and 4 bases at J, leaving 9 bases unmatched. The CDR3 covers 16 residues. Germline CDR1 and CDR2: DFQATT and SNEGSKA (reference sequence). For the CDR3, the DNA is TGCAGTGCTAGTTCGGCTAGCGGGGGGGCCGCAGAGACCCAGTACTTC. This gives the protein CSASSASGGAAETQYF.

V and J are TRBV7-2 and TRBJ1-1; D unresolved. V lost 0 bases, J lost 1 base, and 3 bases lay in between. Germline-derived CDR1 and CDR2 are SGHTA and FQGNSA. This CDR3 has 13 residues. The CDR3 nucleotides are TGTGCCAGCAGCTTAGCTCCGAACACTGAAGCTTTCTTT. This sequence encodes CASSLAPNTEAFF.

The chain employs TRBV19 and TRBJ2-2; possibly TRBD1 for D (6 bases). This CDR3 comprises 13 residues. V was shortened by 1 base and J by 15 bases, with 15 bases between the two germline ends. CDR1 and CDR2 from the germline V gene are LNHDA and SQIVND (reference sequence). The CDR3 region is CASSIGTVPKVFF. The CDR3 coding sequence is TGTGCCAGTAGTATAGGGACAGTCCCGAAGGTGTTTTTT.